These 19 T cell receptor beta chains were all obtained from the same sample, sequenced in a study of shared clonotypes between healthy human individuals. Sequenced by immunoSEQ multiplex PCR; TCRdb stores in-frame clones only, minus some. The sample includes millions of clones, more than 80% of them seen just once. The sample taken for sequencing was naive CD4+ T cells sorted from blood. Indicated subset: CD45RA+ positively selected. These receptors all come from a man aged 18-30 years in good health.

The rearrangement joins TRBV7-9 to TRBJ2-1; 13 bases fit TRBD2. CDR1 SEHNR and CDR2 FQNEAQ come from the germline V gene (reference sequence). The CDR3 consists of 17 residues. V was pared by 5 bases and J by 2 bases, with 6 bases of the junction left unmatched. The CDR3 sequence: CASSRAGLAGTYNEQFF. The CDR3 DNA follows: TGTGCCAGCAGCCGAGCGGGACTAGCGGGAACCTACAATGAGCAGTTCTTC. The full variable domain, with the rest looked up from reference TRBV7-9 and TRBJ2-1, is DTGVSQNPRHKITKRGQNVTFRCDPISEHNRLYWYRQTLGQGPEFLTYFQNEAQLEKSRLLSDRFSAERPKGSFSTLEIQRTEQGDSAMYLCASSRAGLAGTYNEQFFGPGTRLTVL.

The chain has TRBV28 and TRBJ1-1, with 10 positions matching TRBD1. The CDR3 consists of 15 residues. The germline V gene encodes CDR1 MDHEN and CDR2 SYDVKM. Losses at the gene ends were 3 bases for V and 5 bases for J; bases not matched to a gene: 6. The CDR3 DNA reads TGTGCCAGCAGTTTTCCCCGGACAGGGGGTACTGAAGCTTTCTTT. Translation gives CASSFPRTGGTEAFF. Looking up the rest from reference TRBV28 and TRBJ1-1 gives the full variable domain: DVKVTQSSRYLVKRTGEKVFLECVQDMDHENMFWYRQDPGLGLRLIYFSYDVKMKEKGDIPEGYSVSREKKERFSLILESASTNQTSMYLCASSFPRTGGTEAFFGQGTRLTVV.

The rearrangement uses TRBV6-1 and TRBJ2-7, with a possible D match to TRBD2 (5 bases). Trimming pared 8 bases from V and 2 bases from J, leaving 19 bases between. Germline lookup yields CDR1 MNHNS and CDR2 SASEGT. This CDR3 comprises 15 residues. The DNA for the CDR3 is TGTGCCAGCGTTGAGCAGCGGCACCTTCCCTACGAGCAGTACTTC. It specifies CASVEQRHLPYEQYF.

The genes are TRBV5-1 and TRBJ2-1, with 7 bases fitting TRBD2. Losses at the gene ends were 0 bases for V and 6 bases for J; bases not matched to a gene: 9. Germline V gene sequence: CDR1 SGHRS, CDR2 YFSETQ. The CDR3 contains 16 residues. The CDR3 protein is CASSLGGGSFFNEQFF. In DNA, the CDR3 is TGCGCCAGCAGCTTGGGTGGCGGGAGCTTCTTCAATGAGCAGTTCTTC.

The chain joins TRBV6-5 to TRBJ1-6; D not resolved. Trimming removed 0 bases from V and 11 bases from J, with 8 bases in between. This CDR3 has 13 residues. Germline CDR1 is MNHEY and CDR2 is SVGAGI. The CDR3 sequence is CASSYSEVTPLHF. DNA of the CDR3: TGTGCCAGCAGTTACTCTGAGGTCACACCCCTCCACTTT.

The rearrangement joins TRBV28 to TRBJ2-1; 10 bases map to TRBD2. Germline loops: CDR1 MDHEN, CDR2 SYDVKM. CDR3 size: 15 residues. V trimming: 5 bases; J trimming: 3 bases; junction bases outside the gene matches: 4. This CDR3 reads CASSLAGANYNEQFF. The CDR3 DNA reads TGTGCCAGCAGTCTAGCGGGGGCCAACTACAATGAGCAGTTCTTC.

The CDR3 bases are TGTGCCAGCAGCTTAGGGGACAGGGGATTTGAGGAGCAGTACTTC. This encodes CASSLGDRGFEEQYF. This chain joins TRBV7-9 and TRBJ2-7; 10 nucleotides line up with TRBD1. The junction had 7 bases not matched to a gene; V was cut back by 1 base and J by 7 bases. From germline, CDR1 is SEHNR and CDR2 FQNEAQ (reference sequence). The length of the CDR3 is 15 residues.

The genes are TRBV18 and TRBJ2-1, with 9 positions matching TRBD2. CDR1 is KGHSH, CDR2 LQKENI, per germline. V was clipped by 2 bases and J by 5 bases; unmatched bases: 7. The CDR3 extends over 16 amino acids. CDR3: CASSPGGRAENNEQFF. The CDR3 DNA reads TGTGCCAGCTCACCAGGCGGGAGGGCCGAGAACAATGAGCAGTTCTTC.

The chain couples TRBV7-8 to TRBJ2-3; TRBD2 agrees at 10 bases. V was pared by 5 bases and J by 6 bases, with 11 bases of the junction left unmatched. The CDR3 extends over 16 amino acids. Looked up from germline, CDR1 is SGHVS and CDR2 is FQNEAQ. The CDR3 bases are TGTGCCAGCAGCCGGGCCCCTAGCGGGAGAATCGATACGCAGTATTTT. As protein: CASSRAPSGRIDTQYF.

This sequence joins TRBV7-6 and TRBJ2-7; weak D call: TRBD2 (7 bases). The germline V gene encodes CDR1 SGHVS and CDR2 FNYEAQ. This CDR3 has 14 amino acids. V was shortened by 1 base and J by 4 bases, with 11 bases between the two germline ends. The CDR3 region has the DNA TGTGCCAGCAGCTTAGAGGGGGGGGTGTACGAGCAGTACTTC. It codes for CASSLEGGVYEQYF. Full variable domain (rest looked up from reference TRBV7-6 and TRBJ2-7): GAGVSQSPRYKVTKRGQDVALRCDPISGHVSLYWYRQALGQGPEFLTYFNYEAQQDKSGLPNDRFSAERPEGSISTLTIQRTEQRDSAMYRCASSLEGGVYEQYFGPGTRLTVT.

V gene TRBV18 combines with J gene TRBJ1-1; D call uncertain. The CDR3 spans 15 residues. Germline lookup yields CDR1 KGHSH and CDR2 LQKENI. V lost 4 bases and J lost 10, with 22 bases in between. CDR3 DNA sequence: TGTGCCAGCTCACTCTCCGATGTAAGGGCGTATCCAGCTTTCTTT. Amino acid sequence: CASSLSDVRAYPAFF.

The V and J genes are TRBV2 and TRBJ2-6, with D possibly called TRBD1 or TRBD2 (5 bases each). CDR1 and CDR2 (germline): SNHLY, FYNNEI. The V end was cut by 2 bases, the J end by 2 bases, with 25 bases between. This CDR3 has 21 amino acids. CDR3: CASSEWMEPGASGPGANVLTF. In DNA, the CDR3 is TGTGCCAGCAGTGAATGGATGGAGCCCGGGGCCTCTGGGCCTGGGGCCAACGTCCTGACTTTC.

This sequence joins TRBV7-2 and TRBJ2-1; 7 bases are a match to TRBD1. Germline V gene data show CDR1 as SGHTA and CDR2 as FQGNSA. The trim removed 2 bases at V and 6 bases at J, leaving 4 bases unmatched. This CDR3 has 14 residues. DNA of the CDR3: TGTGCCAGCAGCTTAAGGCCAGGGGGCAATGAGCAGTTCTTC. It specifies CASSLRPGGNEQFF.

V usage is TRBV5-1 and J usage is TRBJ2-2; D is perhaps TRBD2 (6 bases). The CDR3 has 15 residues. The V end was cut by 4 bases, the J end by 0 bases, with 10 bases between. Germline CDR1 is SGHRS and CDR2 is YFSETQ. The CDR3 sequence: CASSEGLSNTGELFF. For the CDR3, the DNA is TGCGCCAGCAGCGAGGGACTTTCGAACACCGGGGAGCTGTTTTTT.

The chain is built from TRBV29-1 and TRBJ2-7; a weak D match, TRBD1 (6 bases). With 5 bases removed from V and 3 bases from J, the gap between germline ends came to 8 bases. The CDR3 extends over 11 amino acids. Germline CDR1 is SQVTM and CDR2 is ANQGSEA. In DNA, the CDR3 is TGCAGCGTTCGACAGGTCTACGAGCAGTACTTC. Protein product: CSVRQVYEQYF.

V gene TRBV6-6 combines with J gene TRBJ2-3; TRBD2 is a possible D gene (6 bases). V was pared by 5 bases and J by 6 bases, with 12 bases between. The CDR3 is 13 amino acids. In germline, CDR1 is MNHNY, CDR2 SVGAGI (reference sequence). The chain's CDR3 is CASSTDYWDTQYF. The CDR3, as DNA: TGTGCCAGCAGTACGGACTATTGGGATACGCAGTATTTT.

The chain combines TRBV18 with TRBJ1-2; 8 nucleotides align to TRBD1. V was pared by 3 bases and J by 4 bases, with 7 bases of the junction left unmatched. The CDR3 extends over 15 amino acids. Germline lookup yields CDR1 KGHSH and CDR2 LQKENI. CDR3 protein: CASSPLGQDPYGYTF. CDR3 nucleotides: TGTGCCAGCTCACCTTTGGGACAGGACCCCTATGGCTACACCTTC.

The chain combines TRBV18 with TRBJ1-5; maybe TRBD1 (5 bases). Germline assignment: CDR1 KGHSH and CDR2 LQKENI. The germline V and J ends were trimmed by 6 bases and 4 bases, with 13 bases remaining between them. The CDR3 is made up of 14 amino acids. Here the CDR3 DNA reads TGTGCCAGCTCCCACTCGGGGGGGAATCAGCCCCAGCATTTT. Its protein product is CASSHSGGNQPQHF.

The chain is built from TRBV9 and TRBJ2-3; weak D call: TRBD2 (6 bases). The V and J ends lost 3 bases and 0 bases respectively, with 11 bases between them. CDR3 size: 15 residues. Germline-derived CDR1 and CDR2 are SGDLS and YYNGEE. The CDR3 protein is CASSARGSSTDTQYF. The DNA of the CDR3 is TGTGCCAGCAGCGCCCGGGGGTCCAGCACAGATACGCAGTATTTT.